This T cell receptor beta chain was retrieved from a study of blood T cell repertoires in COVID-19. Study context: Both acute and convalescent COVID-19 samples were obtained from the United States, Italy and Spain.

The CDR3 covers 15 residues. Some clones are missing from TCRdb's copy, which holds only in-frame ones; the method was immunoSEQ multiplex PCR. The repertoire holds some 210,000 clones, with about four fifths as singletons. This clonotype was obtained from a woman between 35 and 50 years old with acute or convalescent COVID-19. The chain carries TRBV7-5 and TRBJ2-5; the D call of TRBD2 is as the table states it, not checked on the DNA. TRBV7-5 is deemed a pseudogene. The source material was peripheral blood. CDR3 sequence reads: CARSPAGQPKETQYF. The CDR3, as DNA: TGTGCCAGATCTCCCGCGGGGCAGCCCAAGGAGACCCAGTACTTC.